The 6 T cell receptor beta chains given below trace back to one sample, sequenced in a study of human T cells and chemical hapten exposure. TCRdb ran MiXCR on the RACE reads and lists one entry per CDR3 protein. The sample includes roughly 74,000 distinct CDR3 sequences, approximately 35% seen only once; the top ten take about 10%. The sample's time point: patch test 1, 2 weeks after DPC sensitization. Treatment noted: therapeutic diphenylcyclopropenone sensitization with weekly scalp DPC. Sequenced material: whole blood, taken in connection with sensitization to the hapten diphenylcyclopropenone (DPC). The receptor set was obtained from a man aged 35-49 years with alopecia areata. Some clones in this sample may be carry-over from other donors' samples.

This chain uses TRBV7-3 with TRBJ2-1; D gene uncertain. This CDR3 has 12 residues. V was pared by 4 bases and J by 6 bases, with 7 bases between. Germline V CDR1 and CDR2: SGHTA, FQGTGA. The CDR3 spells CASSSDFNEQFF. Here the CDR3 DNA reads TGTGCCAGCAGCTCAGACTTCAATGAGCAGTTCTTC.

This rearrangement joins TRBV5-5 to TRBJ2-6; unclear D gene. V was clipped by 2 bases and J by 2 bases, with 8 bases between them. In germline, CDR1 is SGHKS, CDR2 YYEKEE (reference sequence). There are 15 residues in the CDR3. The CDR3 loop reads CASSFSAAGANVLTF. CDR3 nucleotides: TGTGCCAGCAGCTTTTCCGCTGCTGGGGCCAACGTCCTGACTTTC.

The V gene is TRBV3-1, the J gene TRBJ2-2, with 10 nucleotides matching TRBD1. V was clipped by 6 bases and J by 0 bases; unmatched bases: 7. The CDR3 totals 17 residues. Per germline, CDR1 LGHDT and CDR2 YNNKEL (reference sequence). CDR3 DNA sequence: TGTGCCAGCAGACTTAAAGGGACAGGGGCGAACACCGGGGAGCTGTTTTTT. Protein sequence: CASRLKGTGANTGELFF.

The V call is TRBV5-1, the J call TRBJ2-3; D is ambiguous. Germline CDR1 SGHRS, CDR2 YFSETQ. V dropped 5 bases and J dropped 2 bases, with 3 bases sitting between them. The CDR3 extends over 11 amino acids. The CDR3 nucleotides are TGCGCCAGCAGGTACACAGATACGCAGTATTTT. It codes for CASRYTDTQYF.

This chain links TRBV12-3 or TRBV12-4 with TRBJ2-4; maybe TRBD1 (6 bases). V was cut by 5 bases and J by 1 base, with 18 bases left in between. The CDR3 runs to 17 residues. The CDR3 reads CASSPRGWERAKNIQYF. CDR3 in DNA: TGTGCCAGCAGTCCTAGGGGGTGGGAGAGGGCCAAAAACATTCAGTACTTC.

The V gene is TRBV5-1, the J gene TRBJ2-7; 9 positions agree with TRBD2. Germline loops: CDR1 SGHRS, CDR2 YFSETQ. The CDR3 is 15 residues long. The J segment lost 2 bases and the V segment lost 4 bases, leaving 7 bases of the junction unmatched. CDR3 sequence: CASSGGLADPYEQYF. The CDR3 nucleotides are TGCGCCAGCAGCGGGGGACTAGCAGACCCCTACGAGCAGTACTTC.